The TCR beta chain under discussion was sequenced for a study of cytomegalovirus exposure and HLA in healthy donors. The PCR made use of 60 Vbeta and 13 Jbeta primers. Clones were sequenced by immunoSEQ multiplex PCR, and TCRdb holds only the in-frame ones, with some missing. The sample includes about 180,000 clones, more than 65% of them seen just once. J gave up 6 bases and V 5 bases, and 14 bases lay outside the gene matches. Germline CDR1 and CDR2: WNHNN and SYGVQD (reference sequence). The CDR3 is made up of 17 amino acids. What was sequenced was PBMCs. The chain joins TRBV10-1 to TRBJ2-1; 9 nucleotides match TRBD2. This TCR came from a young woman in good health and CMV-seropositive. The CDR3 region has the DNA TGCGCCAGCAGTCCCGGGACTAGCCCAAACCCCCCCAATGAGCAGTTCTTC. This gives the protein CASSPGTSPNPPNEQFF.